This T cell receptor beta chain emerged from a study of memory CD4+ T cells and cytomegalovirus serostatus. General study points: Suggested: most of the CMV-linked TCR signature lies in CD4+ memory cells.

As for this clone: The antigen is unknown.

Germline CDR1 and CDR2: SGHTA and FQGTGA. The CDR3 runs to 16 residues. Trimming shortened V by 5 bases and J by 0 bases, and 13 bases separated the two germline ends. The sort gate was single viable CD3+CD4+CD8-CD45RO+ cells for memory CD4+ T cells. TCRdb's table, derived via immunoSEQ multiplex PCR, lists solely in-frame clones and lacks some. The sample comprises 46,000 or so clones, roughly 78% of which are singletons, and around 0.91% rests with the top ten. The rearrangement links TRBV7-3 to TRBJ2-2, with D possibly TRBD2 on 6 matching bases. Sequenced input: memory CD4+ T cells from blood. The sequence was obtained from an adult in good health and CMV-seronegative. The CDR3 DNA reads TGTGCCAGCAGCCCCGCCGGGGGACCGAACACCGGGGAGCTGTTTTTT. This sequence encodes CASSPAGGPNTGELFF.